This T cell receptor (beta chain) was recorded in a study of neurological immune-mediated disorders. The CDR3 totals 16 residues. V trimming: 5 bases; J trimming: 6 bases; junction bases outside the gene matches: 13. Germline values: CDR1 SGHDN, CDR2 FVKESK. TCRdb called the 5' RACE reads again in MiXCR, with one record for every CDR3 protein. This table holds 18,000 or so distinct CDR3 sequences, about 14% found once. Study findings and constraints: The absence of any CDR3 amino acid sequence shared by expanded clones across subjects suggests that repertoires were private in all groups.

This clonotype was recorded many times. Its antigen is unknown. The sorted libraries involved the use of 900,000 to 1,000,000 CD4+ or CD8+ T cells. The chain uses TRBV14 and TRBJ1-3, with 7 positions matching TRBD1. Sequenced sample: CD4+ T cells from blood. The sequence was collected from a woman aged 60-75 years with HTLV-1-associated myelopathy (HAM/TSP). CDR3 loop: CASSSLGSQGENTIYF. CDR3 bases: TGTGCCAGCAGCTCGCTCGGTAGTCAGGGGGAAAACACCATATATTTT.